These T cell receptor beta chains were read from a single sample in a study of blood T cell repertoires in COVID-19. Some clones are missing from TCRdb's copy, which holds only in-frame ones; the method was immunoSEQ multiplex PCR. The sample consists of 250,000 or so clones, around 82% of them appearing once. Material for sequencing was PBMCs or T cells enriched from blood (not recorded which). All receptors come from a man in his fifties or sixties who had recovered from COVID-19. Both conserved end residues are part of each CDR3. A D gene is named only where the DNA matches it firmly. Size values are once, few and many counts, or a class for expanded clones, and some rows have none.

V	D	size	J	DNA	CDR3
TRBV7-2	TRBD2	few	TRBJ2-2	TGTGCCAGCAGTTCCTTGTGGACTAGCGGCAACACCGGGGAGCTGTTTTTT	CASSSLWTSGNTGELFF
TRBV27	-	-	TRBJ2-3	TGTGCCAGCGGCCACGAAGCAGATACGCAGTATTTT	CASGHEADTQYF
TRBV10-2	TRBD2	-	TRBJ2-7	TGCGCCAGCGGGGGACTAGCGGGAACTTCCTACGAGCAGTACTTC	CASGGLAGTSYEQYF
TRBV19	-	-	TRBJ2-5	TGTGCCAGTACCGAGACGGGGAAATTGTACCAAGAGACCCAGTACTTC	CASTETGKLYQETQYF
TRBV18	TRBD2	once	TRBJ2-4	TGTGCCAGCTCACCGCCTAGCGGGGGGCTGGGCATTCAGTACTTC	CASSPPSGGLGIQYF
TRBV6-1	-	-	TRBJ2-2	TGTGCCAGCAGTGAGGCAGGGACGAACACCGGGGAGCTGTTTTTT	CASSEAGTNTGELFF
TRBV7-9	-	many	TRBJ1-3	TGTGCCAGCAGCTTAGGGGAGGGCCGAAACACCATATATTTT	CASSLGEGRNTIYF
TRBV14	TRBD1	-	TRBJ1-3	TGTGCCAGCAGCCAAGCCGGACAGGGTAAGAGTGGAAACACCATATATTTT	CASSQAGQGKSGNTIYF
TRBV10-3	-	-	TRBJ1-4	TGTGCCATCAGTCCCGACCACCAAACGGGTGAAAAACTGTTTTTT	CAISPDHQTGEKLFF
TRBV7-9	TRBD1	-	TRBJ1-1	TGTGCCAGCAGCCGATATGAACAGGGGACTGAAGCTTTCTTT	CASSRYEQGTEAFF
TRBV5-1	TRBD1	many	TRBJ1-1	TGCGCCAGCAGCCGTCCTGACAGGGATCCCACTGAAGCTTTCTTT	CASSRPDRDPTEAFF
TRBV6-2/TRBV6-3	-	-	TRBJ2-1	TGTGCCAGCAGTTACCCCCGCGGGGACTCCTACAATGAGCAGTTCTTC	CASSYPRGDSYNEQFF
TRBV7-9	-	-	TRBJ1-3	TGTGCCAGCAGCTTAGGGCCCGATGGAAACACCATATATTTT	CASSLGPDGNTIYF
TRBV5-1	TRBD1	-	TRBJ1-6	TGCGCCAGCAGCCCGGGGACAGTCAAGGGGACACCCCTCCACTTT	CASSPGTVKGTPLHF
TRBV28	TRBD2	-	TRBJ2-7	TGTGCCAGCAGGACTAGCGGATTAAGCTCCTACGAGCAGTACTTC	CASRTSGLSSYEQYF
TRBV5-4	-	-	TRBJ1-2	TGTGCCAGCACCGAGCGTGGGTCTGAGGTCGTCTATGGCTACACCTTC	CASTERGSEVVYGYTF
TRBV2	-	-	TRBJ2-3	TGTGCCAGCAGTGTGTCAAGAGGCCCCACAGATACGCAGTATTTT	CASSVSRGPTDTQYF
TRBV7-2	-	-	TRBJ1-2	TGTGCCAGCAGCACCCGACTCCCCCGTCATTCCACCTTC	CASSTRLPRHSTF
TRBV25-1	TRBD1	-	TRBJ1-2	TGTGCCAGCAGTAACAGGGGGGGCAGTGGCTACACCTTC	CASSNRGGSGYTF
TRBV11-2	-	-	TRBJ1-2	TGTGCCAGCAGCCGGACAGACGACAACTATGGCTACACCTTC	CASSRTDDNYGYTF
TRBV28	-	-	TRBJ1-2	TGTGCCAGCAGTAGCGGGGGCGGGACCTATGGCTACACCTTC	CASSSGGGTYGYTF
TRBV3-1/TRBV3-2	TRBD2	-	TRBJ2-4	TGTGCCAGCAGCCAGGGGACTAGCGTCCTAGCCAAAAACATTCAGTACTTC	CASSQGTSVLAKNIQYF
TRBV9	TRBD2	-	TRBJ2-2	TGTGCCAGCAGCGAGGGGACTAGCGGGGGCCTGAACACCGGGGAGCTGTTTTTT	CASSEGTSGGLNTGELFF
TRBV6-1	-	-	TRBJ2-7	TGTGCCAGCAGTGAGGGGGGCTACGAGCAGTACTTC	CASSEGGYEQYF
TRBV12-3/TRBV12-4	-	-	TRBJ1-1	TGTGCCAGCACCACTAGTACGGGCACTGAAGCTTTCTTT	CASTTSTGTEAFF
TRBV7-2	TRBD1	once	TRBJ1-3	TGTGCCAGCAGCGTGGGGACAGGGTTGATCTCTGGAAACACCATATATTTT	CASSVGTGLISGNTIYF
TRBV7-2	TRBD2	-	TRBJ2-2	TGTGCCAGCAGCTTAATGGGGGGGACGAACACCGGGGAGCTGTTTTTT	CASSLMGGTNTGELFF
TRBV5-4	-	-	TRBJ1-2	TGTGCCAGCAGCTTTTTACCCGACAGTCATGGCTACACCTTC	CASSFLPDSHGYTF
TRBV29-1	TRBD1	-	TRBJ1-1	TGCAGCGTTGACGGGACAGGACGGGCTGAAGCTTTCTTT	CSVDGTGRAEAFF
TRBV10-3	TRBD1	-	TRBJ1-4	TGTGCCAGCCGGGAGGGGGCTGGTGCAACTAATGAAAAACTGTTTTTT	CASREGAGATNEKLFF
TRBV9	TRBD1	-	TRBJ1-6	TGTGCCAGCAGCGGTCCCGGGACAGGGAATTCACCCCTCCACTTT	CASSGPGTGNSPLHF
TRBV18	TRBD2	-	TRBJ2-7	TGTGCCAGCTCACCTCCTAGCGGGCTTTCCTACGAGCAGTACTTC	CASSPPSGLSYEQYF
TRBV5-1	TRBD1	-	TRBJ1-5	TGCGCCAGCAGCTTGACAGGGGGTGGTCAGCCCCAGCATTTT	CASSLTGGGQPQHF
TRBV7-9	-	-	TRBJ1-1	TGTGCCAGCAGCTTAACAGGGTTAAACACTGAAGCTTTCTTT	CASSLTGLNTEAFF
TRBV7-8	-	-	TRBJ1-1	TGTGCCAGCAGACTGACCGGGACACCGAACACTGAAGCTTTCTTT	CASRLTGTPNTEAFF
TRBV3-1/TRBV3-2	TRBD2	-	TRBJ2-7	TGTGCCAGCAGCCAAGGGGTGGCTAGCGGGAGGTTGTCCTACGAGCAGTACTTC	CASSQGVASGRLSYEQYF
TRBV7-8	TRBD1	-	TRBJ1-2	TGTGCCAGCAGCTCGACAGGGGCCTATGGCTACACCTTC	CASSSTGAYGYTF
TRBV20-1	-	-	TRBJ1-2	TGCAGTGCTAGCCAGGTTTTCTACACCTTC	CSASQVFYTF
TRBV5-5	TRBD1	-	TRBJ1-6	TGTGCCAGCAGCTTGCGACAGGGCGCGAGTTCACCCCTCCACTTT	CASSLRQGASSPLHF
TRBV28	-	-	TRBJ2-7	TGTGCCAGCAGTGGCGCCGGGATTGCGTTCTACGAGCAGTACTTC	CASSGAGIAFYEQYF
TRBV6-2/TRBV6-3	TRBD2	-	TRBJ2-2	TGTGCCAGCAGTTACCGTGGACGGGGACTAGCGGGAGGAGTCGGGGAGCTGTTTTTT	CASSYRGRGLAGGVGELFF
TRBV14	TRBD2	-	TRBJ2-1	TGTGCCAGCAGCCACCGCGGGACTAGGCTCACTGAGCAGTTCTTC	CASSHRGTRLTEQFF
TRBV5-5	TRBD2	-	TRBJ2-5	TGTGCCAGCAGCTTGGCTAGCGGTTACCGGGAGACCCAGTACTTC	CASSLASGYRETQYF
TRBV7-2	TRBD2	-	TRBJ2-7	TGTGCCAGCAGCTTTACTAGCGATGCCGAGCAGTACTTC	CASSFTSDAEQYF
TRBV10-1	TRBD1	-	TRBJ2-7	TGCGCCAGCAGCTTGACAGGGTCTTCCTACGAGCAGTACTTC	CASSLTGSSYEQYF
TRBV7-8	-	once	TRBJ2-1	TGTGCCAGCAGCTTGGGAGAAAACTACAATGAGCAGTTCTTC	CASSLGENYNEQFF
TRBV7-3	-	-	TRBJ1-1	TGTGCCAGCAGCTTCACCCGGGACACTGAAGCTTTCTTT	CASSFTRDTEAFF